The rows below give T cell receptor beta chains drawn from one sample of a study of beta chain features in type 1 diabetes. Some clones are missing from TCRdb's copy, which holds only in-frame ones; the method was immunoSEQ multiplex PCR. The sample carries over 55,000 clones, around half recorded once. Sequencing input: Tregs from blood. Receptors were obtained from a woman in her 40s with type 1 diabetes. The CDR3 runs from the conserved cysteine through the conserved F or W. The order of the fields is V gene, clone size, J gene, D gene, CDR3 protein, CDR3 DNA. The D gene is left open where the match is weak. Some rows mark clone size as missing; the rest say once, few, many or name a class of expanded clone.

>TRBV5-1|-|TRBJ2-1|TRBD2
CASSLGTSGGPRPHEQFF
TGCGCCAGCAGCCTAGGGACTAGCGGGGGGCCCCGCCCCCATGAGCAGTTCTTC
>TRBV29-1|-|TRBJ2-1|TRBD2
CSVFQRESSYNEQFF
TGCAGCGTTTTCCAGCGGGAGAGCTCCTACAATGAGCAGTTCTTC
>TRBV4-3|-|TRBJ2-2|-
CASSQSPRGRSNTGELFF
TGCGCCAGCAGCCAATCTCCCCGGGGGAGGTCGAACACCGGGGAGCTGTTTTTT
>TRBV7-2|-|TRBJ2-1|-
CASSLSRDYNEQFF
TGTGCCAGCAGCTTATCCAGGGACTACAATGAGCAGTTCTTC
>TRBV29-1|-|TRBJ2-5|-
CSVSTGRGKETQYF
TGCAGCGTCTCAACAGGAAGGGGGAAAGAGACCCAGTACTTC
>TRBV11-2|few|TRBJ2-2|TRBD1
CASSLVPGQNPNTGELFF
TGTGCCAGCAGCTTAGTGCCGGGACAGAACCCGAACACCGGGGAGCTGTTTTTT
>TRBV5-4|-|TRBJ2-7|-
CASSLSNSYEQYF
TGTGCCAGCAGCTTAAGCAACTCCTACGAGCAGTACTTC
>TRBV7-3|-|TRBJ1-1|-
CASSSQRNTEAFF
TGTGCCAGCAGCTCTCAGCGGAACACTGAAGCTTTCTTT
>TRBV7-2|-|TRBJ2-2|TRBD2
CASSLAGVGLAGTGELFF
TGTGCCAGCAGCTTAGCTGGGGTGGGTCTAGCGGGAACCGGGGAGCTGTTTTTT
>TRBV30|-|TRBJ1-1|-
CAWLGVTEAFF
TGTGCCTGGTTAGGAGTAACTGAAGCTTTCTTT
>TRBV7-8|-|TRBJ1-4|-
CASSPPGANEKLFF
TGTGCCAGCAGCCCCCCGGGGGCTAATGAAAAACTGTTTTTT
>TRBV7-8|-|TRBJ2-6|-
CASSSRPALSGANVLTF
TGTGCCAGCAGTAGCCGCCCAGCCCTCTCTGGGGCCAACGTCCTGACTTTC
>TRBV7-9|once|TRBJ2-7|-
CASSLVGTSSYEQYF
TGTGCCAGCAGCTTAGTGGGGACATCTTCCTACGAGCAGTACTTC
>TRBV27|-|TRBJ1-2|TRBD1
CASRGLGANYGYTF
TGTGCCTCCAGGGGGCTTGGAGCTAACTATGGCTACACCTTC
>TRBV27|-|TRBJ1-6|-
CASSPRGWGGNSPLHF
TGTGCCAGCAGTCCCAGAGGGTGGGGGGGGAATTCACCCCTCCACTTT
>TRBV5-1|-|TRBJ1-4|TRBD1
CASSLGRDSAATNEKLFF
TGCGCCAGCAGCTTGGGCCGGGACAGCGCTGCAACTAATGAAAAACTGTTTTTT
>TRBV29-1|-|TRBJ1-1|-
CSVGIREITEAFF
TGCAGCGTTGGGATCAGGGAAATCACTGAAGCTTTCTTT
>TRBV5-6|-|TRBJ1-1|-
CASSRDTEAFF
TGTGCCAGCAGCCGGGACACTGAAGCTTTCTTT
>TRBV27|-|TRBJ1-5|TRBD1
CASSRSGQGAGPQHF
TGTGCCAGCAGTAGATCAGGACAGGGGGCGGGGCCCCAGCATTTT
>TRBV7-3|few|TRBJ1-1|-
CASSFMAATEAFF
TGTGCCAGCAGCTTTATGGCGGCCACTGAAGCTTTCTTT
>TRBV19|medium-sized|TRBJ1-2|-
CASSDSSANYGYTF
TGTGCCAGTAGTGACAGCAGCGCTAACTATGGCTACACCTTC
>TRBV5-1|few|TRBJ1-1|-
CASSLHRSMNTEAFF
TGCGCCAGCAGCTTGCACAGGAGTATGAACACTGAAGCTTTCTTT
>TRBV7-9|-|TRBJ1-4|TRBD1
CASSLTGGTEKLFF
TGTGCCAGCAGCTTAACAGGGGGCACCGAAAAACTGTTTTTT
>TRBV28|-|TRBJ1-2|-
CASTPGGVQPGYTF
TGTGCCAGCACCCCCGGGGGAGTCCAACCAGGCTACACCTTC
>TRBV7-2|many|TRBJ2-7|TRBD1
CASSLDGTGLVREYF
TGTGCCAGCAGCTTGGATGGGACAGGGCTGGTCCGGGAGTACTTC
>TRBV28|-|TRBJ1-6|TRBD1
CASTTQGARNSPLHF
TGTGCCAGCACTACGCAGGGGGCTCGTAATTCACCCCTCCACTTT
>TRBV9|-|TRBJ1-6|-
CASSVGGDLLGSPLHF
TGTGCCAGCAGCGTAGGCGGGGACCTGCTGGGCTCACCCCTCCACTTT
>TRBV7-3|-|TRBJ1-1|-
CASSFYGNTEAFF
TGTGCCAGCAGCTTCTATGGGAACACTGAAGCTTTCTTT
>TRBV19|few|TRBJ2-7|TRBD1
CASRLKTGAGSYEQYF
TGTGCCAGTCGTTTAAAGACAGGGGCAGGTTCCTACGAGCAGTACTTC
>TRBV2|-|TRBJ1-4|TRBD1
CASTGTGKEKLFF
TGTGCCAGCACTGGGACAGGCAAGGAAAAACTGTTTTTT
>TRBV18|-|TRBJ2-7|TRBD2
CASSPGTSGISVDEQYF
TGTGCCAGCTCACCCGGGACTAGCGGGATTTCTGTGGACGAGCAGTACTTC
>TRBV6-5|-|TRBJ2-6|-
CASSYSRASGANVLTF
TGTGCCAGCAGTTACTCGAGGGCGAGTGGGGCCAACGTCCTGACTTTC
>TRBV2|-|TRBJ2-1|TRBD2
CASRRDGGSSYNEQFF
TGTGCCAGCAGGAGGGACGGGGGGAGCTCCTACAATGAGCAGTTCTTC
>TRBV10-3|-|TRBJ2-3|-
CASGQPPTDTQYF
TGTGCCTCGGGTCAGCCTCCCACAGATACGCAGTATTTT
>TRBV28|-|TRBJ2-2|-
CASSLTGLYTGELFF
TGTGCCAGCAGTCTCACAGGGTTGTACACCGGGGAGCTGTTTTTT
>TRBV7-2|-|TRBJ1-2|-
CASSRVGGGAPYGYTF
TGTGCCAGCAGTCGCGTGGGGGGAGGCGCCCCCTATGGCTACACCTTC
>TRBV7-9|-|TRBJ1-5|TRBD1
CASSLAGQGSQPQHF
TGTGCCAGCAGCTTAGCGGGACAGGGGAGTCAGCCCCAGCATTTT
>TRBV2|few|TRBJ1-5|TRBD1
CASRGQGAAQPQHF
TGTGCCAGCAGGGGACAGGGGGCCGCTCAGCCCCAGCATTTT
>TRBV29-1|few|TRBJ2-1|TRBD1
CSVDGTGNNNEQFF
TGCAGCGTTGACGGGACAGGGAATAACAATGAGCAGTTCTTC
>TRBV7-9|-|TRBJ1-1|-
CASSTGTANTEAFF
TGTGCCAGCAGCACCGGGACTGCGAACACTGAAGCTTTCTTT
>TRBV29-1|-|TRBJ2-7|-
CSVAGDSVTAYEQYF
TGCAGCGTTGCGGGGGACTCCGTAACAGCCTACGAGCAGTACTTC
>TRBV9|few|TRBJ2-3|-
CASSDFPSGEYTQYF
TGTGCCAGCAGCGACTTTCCCAGCGGAGAGTATACGCAGTATTTT
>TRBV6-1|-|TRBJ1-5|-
CASRSADSNQPQHF
TGTGCCAGCCGAAGCGCCGATAGCAATCAGCCCCAGCATTTT
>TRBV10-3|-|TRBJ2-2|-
CAISVDTLTGELFF
TGTGCCATCAGTGTGGACACCCTTACCGGGGAGCTGTTTTTT